Below, 2 T cell receptor beta chains from the same sample are listed, as sequenced in a study of T cell repertoires in cytomegalovirus infection. In TCRdb, the reads were re-called with MiXCR into one record per CDR3 protein. In the table there are about 130,000 distinct CDR3 sequences, around 32% of which are singletons. These receptors are not linked to any known antigen. The sample in question was CD8+ T cells from cultured PBMCs, obtained from culture after CMV antigen stimulation. The receptor set was obtained from a human donor in good health (CMV status not recorded). Some clones in this sample may be carry-over from other donors' samples.

A few counts support this clonotype. The chain joins TRBV2 to TRBJ2-1; 7 nucleotides align to TRBD2. V lost 6 bases and J lost 4; bases outside the gene matches: 6. The CDR3 is 14 amino acids. Per the germline V gene, CDR1 is SNHLY and CDR2 is FYNNEI. In nucleotides, the CDR3 is TGTGCCAGCAGCATGGGGACTATTTACAATGAGCAGTTCTTC. This sequence encodes CASSMGTIYNEQFF.

This chain joins TRBV7-4 and TRBJ2-1; 9 nucleotides match TRBD1. Trimming removed 3 bases from V and 0 bases from J; junction bases left unmatched: 6. The V gene's germline CDR1 is SGHVT and CDR2 SQSDAQ. The CDR3 is made up of 17 amino acids. CDR3 protein: CASSLLTGGSSYNEQFF. The CDR3, as DNA: TGTGCCAGCAGCTTGCTGACAGGGGGTAGCTCCTACAATGAGCAGTTCTTC.